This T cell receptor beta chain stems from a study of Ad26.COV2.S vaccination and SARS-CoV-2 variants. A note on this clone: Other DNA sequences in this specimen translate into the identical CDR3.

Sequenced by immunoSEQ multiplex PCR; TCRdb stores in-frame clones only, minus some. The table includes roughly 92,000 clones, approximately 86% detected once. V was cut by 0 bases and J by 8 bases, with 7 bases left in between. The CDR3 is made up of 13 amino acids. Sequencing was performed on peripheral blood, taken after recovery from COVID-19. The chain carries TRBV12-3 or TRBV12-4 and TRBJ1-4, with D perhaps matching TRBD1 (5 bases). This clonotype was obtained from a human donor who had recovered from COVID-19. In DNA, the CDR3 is TGTGCCAGCAGTTTAGCCGGGACGGAAAAACTGTTTTTT. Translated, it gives CASSLAGTEKLFF.